This T cell receptor (beta chain) was recovered during a study of Ad26.COV2.S vaccination and SARS-CoV-2 variants. Study findings and constraints: Breadth of non-spike TCRs did not differ between vaccinees and placebo recipients.

Treatment specified: approximately 18 received Ad26.COV2.S at low or high dose, single or two shots; a few received placebo; per-sample allocation not given. Sampling was done on day 63 after the first vaccine or placebo injection. V was clipped by 4 bases and J by 0 bases, with 9 bases between them. Germline V gene sequence: CDR1 LNHDA, CDR2 SQIVND (reference sequence). The CDR3 runs to 15 residues. TCRdb's table, derived via immunoSEQ multiplex PCR, lists solely in-frame clones and lacks some. The sample lists about 370,000 clones; approximately 86% were seen once. For this clone: Its matching antigen is unknown.

The source is a person aged 18 to 59 who received the Ad26.COV2.S COVID-19 vaccine or a placebo. Material: peripheral blood, obtained in a trial of Ad26.COV2.S vaccine versus placebo. The chain employs TRBV19 and TRBJ1-4; D gene uncertain. CDR3: CASSTDLSTNEKLFF. CDR3 in DNA: TGTGCCAGTAGTACCGATCTGTCAACTAATGAAAAACTGTTTTTT.